This TCR beta chain was recovered during a study of CD8 T cells in ankylosing spondylitis. Study-wide points: Seven to nine highly homologous variants made up a TCR beta motif, and this motif appeared characteristic of ankylosing spondylitis blood.

Trimming took 6 bases from V and 7 from J, leaving 16 bases between them. Germline lookup yields CDR1 SEHNR and CDR2 FQNEAQ (reference sequence). The CDR3 has 13 residues. Researchers built TCR beta libraries using quantitative 5'-RACE with molecular barcodes. TCRdb itself ran the 5' RACE reads through MiXCR, one entry per CDR3 protein. The data hold over 600,000 distinct CDR3 sequences, with roughly 20% observed a single time. Turning to this clonotype: Antigen: not known.

The rearrangement joins TRBV7-9 to TRBJ2-7; D is tentatively TRBD1 or TRBD2 (5 bases each). The clonotype originates from a male donor with ankylosing spondylitis. What was sequenced was blood, either unsorted or a sorted T cell fraction (not recorded which). DNA for the CDR3: TGTGCCAGCAGAGGGGACCCGTCGCGTGAGCAGTACTTC. Its translation: CASRGDPSREQYF.